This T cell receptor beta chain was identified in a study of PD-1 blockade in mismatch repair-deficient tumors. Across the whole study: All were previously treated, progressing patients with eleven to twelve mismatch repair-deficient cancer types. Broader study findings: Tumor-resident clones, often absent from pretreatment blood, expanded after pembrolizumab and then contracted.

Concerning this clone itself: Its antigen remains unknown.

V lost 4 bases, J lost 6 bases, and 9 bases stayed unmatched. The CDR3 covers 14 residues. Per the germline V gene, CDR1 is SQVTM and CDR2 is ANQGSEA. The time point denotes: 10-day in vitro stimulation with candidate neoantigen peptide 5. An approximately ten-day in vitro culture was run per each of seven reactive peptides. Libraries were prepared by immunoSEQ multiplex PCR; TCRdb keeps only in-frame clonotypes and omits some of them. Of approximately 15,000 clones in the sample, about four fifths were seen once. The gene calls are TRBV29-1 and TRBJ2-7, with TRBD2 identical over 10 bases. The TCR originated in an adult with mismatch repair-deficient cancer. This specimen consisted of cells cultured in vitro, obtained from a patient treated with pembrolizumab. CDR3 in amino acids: CSVATSGTPGEQYF. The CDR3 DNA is TGCAGCGTTGCAACTAGCGGGACCCCGGGCGAGCAGTACTTC.